The subject of this entry is one TCR beta chain. The CDR3 is 16 amino acids. The V and J ends lost 4 bases and 5 bases, in that order; junction bases with no gene match: 10. CDR1 and CDR2 (germline): SGHTA, FQGTGA. This sample stems from a study of blood T cell repertoires in COVID-19. For the study at large: Sources were T cells, B-cell-depleted T cells, or PBMCs; the material itself was cDNA or gDNA.

In the original analysis: The assay estimated nucleated cells by amplifying reference gene primers. The repertoire was sequenced with immunoSEQ multiplex PCR; TCRdb's copy has only in-frame clones and lacks some. V and J calls and clone size are copied from that table; D and trimming were computed from the DNA. The sample includes about 250,000 clones, 86% seen only once; the top ten take approximately 6.2%. The chain joins TRBV7-3 to TRBJ2-2, with 7 bases matching TRBD1. This clonotype originated in a woman of 80 years or more with COVID-19, enrolled during active disease. Sample: peripheral blood. The CDR3 is CASSSPSQGVTGELFF. Written as DNA, the CDR3 is TGTGCCAGCAGCTCGCCGTCCCAGGGGGTAACCGGGGAGCTGTTTTTT.